This T cell receptor (beta chain) emerged from a study of T cell responses to AZD1222 COVID-19 vaccine. The CDR3 has 11 residues. CDR1 and CDR2 (germline): LGHNA, YNFKEQ. The V gene end was trimmed by 8 bases and the J gene end by 5 bases; junction bases not matched to a gene: 0. The table came from immunoSEQ multiplex PCR; TCRdb's copy has only in-frame clones and leaves some out. Of about 150,000 clones listed, 87% are singletons. Sequenced here: peripheral blood, sampled 28 days after the second AZD1222 dose. The TCR sequence derives from an adult who received the AZD1222 COVID-19 vaccine. The V and J genes are TRBV4-2 and TRBJ2-7, with 10 bases fitting TRBD1. The CDR3 loop is CASGTGDEQYF. The DNA for the CDR3 is TGTGCCAGCGGGACAGGGGACGAGCAGTACTTC.